This TCR beta chain was identified in a study of blood T cells in healthy people across ages. Sample-barcoded 5' priming and a J-beta primer mix drove a second PCR of about 6 to 12 cycles. Through a template-switch adaptor with 12 random nucleotides, each cDNA molecule received a tag. In TCRdb, the 5' RACE reads were re-called with MiXCR into one record per CDR3 protein. The sample lists fewer than 800,000 distinct CDR3 sequences, 20% to 25% occurring once. Drawn from each donor were roughly 9.4 milliliters of peripheral blood. V gave up 8 bases and J gave up 5 bases; unmatched junction bases: 7. The CDR3 runs to 12 residues. Germline V lookup: CDR1 SQVTM, CDR2 ANQGSEA. These data are also associated with another study on T cells of mothers and their children. Per that study: Similar thymic selection effects on TCR recombination output appear in pairs, both related and unrelated. Mothers and children who were related shared slightly more overlap than unrelated pairs, but not significantly more.

The specimen was blood. The chain joins TRBV29-1 to TRBJ2-5, with 8 bases aligning to TRBD1. This receptor was taken from a boy aged 5-17 years in good health. CDR3: CSFGQGGETQYF. In DNA form, the CDR3 reads TGCAGCTTCGGACAGGGCGGGGAGACCCAGTACTTC.